This TCR beta chain is from a study of T-cell reconstitution after alpha-beta-depleted transplantation in children. In germline, CDR1 is SEHNR, CDR2 FQNEAQ (reference sequence). V dropped 8 bases and J dropped 1 base, with 15 bases sitting between them. This CDR3 region has 15 residues. In its sample, this clonotype was seen many times. Unique molecular identifiers were incorporated into the prepared TCRbeta library. TCRdb re-called the PCR reads through MiXCR, storing one row per CDR3 protein. The table shows about 400,000 distinct CDR3 sequences, with 13% occurring only once. The receptor was isolated from a human donor who donated a stem cell graft to a child with Fanconi anemia. This specimen consisted of PBMCs, obtained from the stem cell graft. This chain joins TRBV7-9 and TRBJ2-1; D unclear. The CDR3, as DNA: TGTGCCAGCGTCACCCGAGGAGTTTCCTACAATGAGCAGTTCTTC. Its translation: CASVTRGVSYNEQFF.